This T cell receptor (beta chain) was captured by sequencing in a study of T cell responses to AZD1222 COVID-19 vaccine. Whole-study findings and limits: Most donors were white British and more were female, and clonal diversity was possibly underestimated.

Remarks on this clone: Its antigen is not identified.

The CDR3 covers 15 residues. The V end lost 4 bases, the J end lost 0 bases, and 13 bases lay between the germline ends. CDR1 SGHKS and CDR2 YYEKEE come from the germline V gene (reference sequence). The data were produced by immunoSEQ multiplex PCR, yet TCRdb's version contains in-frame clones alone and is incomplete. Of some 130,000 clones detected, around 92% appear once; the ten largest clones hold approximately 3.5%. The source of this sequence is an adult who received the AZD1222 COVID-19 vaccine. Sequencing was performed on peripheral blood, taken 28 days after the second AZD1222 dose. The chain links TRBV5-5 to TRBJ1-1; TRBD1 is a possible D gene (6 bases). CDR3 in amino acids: CASSPTGLMNTEAFF. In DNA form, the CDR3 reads TGTGCCAGCAGCCCGACAGGCCTAATGAACACTGAAGCTTTCTTT.